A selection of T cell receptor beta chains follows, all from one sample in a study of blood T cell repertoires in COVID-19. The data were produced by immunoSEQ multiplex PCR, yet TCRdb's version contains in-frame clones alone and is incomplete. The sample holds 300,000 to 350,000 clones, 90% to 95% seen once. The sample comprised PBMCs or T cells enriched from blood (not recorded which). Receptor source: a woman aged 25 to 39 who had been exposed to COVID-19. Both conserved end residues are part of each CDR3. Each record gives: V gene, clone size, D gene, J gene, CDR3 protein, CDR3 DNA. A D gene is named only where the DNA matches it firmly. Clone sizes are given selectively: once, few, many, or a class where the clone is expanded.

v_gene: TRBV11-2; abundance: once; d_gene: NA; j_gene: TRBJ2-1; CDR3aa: CASSVGQRNEQFF; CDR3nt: TGTGCCAGCAGCGTCGGACAGAGGAATGAGCAGTTCTTC
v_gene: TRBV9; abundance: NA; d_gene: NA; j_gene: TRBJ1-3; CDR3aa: CASSVGGVDSGNTIYF; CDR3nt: TGTGCCAGCAGCGTAGGGGGGGTTGACTCTGGAAACACCATATATTTT
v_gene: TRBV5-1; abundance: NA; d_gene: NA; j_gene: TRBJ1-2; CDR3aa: CASSLGQLDGYTF; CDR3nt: TGCGCCAGCAGCTTGGGACAGCTTGATGGCTACACCTTC
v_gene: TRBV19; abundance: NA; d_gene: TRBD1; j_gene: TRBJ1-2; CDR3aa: CASSIGTASYYGYTF; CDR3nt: TGTGCCAGTAGTATTGGGACAGCATCTTACTATGGCTACACCTTC
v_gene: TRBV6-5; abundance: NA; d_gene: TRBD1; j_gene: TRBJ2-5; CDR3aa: CASSLDREETQYF; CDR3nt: TGTGCCAGCAGTCTGGACAGGGAAGAGACCCAGTACTTC
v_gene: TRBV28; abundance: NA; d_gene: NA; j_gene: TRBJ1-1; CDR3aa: CASTRGRQWNTEAFF; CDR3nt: TGTGCCAGCACCCGAGGGAGACAATGGAACACTGAAGCTTTCTTT
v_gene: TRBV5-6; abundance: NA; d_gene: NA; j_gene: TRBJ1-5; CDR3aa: CASSMIGGNQPQHF; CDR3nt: TGTGCCAGCAGCATGATAGGAGGCAATCAGCCCCAGCATTTT
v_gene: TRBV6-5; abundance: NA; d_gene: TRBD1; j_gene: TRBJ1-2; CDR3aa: CASSPQGNYGYTF; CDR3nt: TGTGCCAGCAGCCCACAGGGGAACTATGGCTACACCTTC
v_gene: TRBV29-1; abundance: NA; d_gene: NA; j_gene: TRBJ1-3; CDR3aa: CSVAGFSGNTIYF; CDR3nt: TGCAGCGTTGCAGGGTTCTCTGGAAACACCATATATTTT
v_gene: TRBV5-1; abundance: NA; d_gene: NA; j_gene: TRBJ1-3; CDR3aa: CASSLGGASGNTIYF; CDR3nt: TGCGCCAGCAGCTTGGGTGGGGCCTCTGGAAACACCATATATTTT
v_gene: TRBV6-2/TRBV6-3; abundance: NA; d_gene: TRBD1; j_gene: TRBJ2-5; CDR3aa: CASSATGQGETQYF; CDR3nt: TGTGCCAGCAGCGCGACGGGACAGGGAGAGACCCAGTACTTC
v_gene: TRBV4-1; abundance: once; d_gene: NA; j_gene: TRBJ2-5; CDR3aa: CASSQPGETQYF; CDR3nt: TGCGCCAGCAGCCAACCAGGGGAGACCCAGTACTTC
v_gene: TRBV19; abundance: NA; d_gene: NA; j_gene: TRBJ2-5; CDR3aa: CASSIEGRGMQETQYF; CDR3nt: TGTGCCAGTAGTATAGAGGGCCGCGGGATGCAAGAGACCCAGTACTTC
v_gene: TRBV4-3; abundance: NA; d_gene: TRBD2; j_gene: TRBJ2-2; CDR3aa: CASSQVLAGDHTGELFF; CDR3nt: TGCGCCAGCAGCCAAGTCTTAGCGGGGGACCACACCGGGGAGCTGTTTTTT
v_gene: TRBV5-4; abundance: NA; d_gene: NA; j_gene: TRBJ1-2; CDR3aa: CASSLDRHIYNYGYTF; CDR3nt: TGTGCCAGCAGCCTGGACAGACACATCTATAACTATGGCTACACCTTC